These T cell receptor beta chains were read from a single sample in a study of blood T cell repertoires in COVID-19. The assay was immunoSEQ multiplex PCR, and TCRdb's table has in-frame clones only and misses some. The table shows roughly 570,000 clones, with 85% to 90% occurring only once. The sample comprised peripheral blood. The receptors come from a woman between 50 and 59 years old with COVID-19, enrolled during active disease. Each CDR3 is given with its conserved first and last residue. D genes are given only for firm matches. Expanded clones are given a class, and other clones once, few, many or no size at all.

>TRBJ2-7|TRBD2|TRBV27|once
TGTGCCAGCAGTTCCCGCGGGGGGGAGGTAAGGTCCTACGAGCAGTACTTC
CASSSRGGEVRSYEQYF
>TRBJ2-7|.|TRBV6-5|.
TGTGCCAGCATGGGTTGGGGCCTCTACGAGCAGTACTTC
CASMGWGLYEQYF
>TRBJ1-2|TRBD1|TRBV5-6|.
TGTGCCAGCAGCCCGGGACAGGGGGCATTAGGCTACACCTTC
CASSPGQGALGYTF
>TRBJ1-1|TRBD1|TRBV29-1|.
TGCAGCGCCAGACAGGGGATGAACACTGAAGCTTTCTTT
CSARQGMNTEAFF
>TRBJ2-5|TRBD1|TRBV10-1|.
TGCGCCAGCAGCGACCGGACAGGGTGGGGAGAGACCCAGTACTTC
CASSDRTGWGETQYF
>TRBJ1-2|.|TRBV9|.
TGTGCCAGCAGCGTGGATTATACCACAGCCAATTCTGGCTACACCTTC
CASSVDYTTANSGYTF
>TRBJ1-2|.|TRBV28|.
TGTGCCAGCAGTTTACCAGGGGCAGATGGCGGCTACACCTTC
CASSLPGADGGYTF
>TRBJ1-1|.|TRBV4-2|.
TGTGCCAGCAGCCAAGACGAGGTGGCTTTCTTT
CASSQDEVAFF
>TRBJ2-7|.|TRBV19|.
TGTGCCAGTAGTAATGGCCCCTACGAGCAGTACTTC
CASSNGPYEQYF
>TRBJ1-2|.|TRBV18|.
TGTGCCAGCTCACCAGGGGGGTTTGGAGAGAATGGCTACACCTTC
CASSPGGFGENGYTF
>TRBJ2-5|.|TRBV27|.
TGTGCCAGCAGTGCATCAGGAAGGGGGACCCAGTACTTC
CASSASGRGTQYF
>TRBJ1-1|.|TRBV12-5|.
TGTGCTAGTGGTTTGTTCGGGTTGAACACTGAAGCTTTCTTT
CASGLFGLNTEAFF
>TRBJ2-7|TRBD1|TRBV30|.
TGTGCCTGGATTAAACGGGACAGGGGGCTGGGCGAGCAGTACTTC
CAWIKRDRGLGEQYF
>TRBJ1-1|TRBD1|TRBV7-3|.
TGTGCCAGCAGCTTATCGGGAGGACAGGGGTCTCTAACTGAAGCTTTCTTT
CASSLSGGQGSLTEAFF
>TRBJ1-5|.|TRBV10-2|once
TGCGCCAGCAGTGAGCCGGCAGGGACATGGAATCAGCCCCAGCATTTT
CASSEPAGTWNQPQHF
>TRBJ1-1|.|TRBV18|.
TGTGCCAGCTCACCACGCCGAGCGGACACTGAAGCTTTCTTT
CASSPRRADTEAFF
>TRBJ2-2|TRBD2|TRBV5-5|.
TGTGCCAGCAGCACGAGACTCGGGACTAGCACCGGGGAGCTGTTTTTT
CASSTRLGTSTGELFF
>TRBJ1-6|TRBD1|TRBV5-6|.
TGTGCCAGCAGCTTGAAGAACAGGGGGCAAGGACGCTCACCCCTCCACTTT
CASSLKNRGQGRSPLHF
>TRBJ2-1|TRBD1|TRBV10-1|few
TGCGCCAGCAGGGGACAGGGAAACTACAATGAGCAGTTCTTC
CASRGQGNYNEQFF
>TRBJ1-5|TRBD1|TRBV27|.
TGTGCCAGCAGTTTGACAGGGGGCAATCAGCCCCAGCATTTT
CASSLTGGNQPQHF
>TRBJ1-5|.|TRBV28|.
TGTGCCAGCAGTTTAGGTCGGGGGTTGAGGCAGCCCCAGCATTTT
CASSLGRGLRQPQHF
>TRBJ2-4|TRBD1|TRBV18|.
TGTGCCAGCTCACCTCCTTCCGGGACAGGGGGGAACATTCAGTACTTC
CASSPPSGTGGNIQYF
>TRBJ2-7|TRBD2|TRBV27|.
TGTGCCAGCAGTTTACTAGCGGGGGGTCGGGAGCAGTACTTC
CASSLLAGGREQYF